This T cell receptor beta chain was recovered during a study of shared clonotypes between healthy human individuals. In the authors' methods: Filtering of immunoSEQ junctional sequences could not match full-length read filtering. The repertoire was sequenced with immunoSEQ multiplex PCR; TCRdb's copy has only in-frame clones and lacks some. V, J and clone size derive from that table, while D and trimming were established from the DNA sequence. The profile covers 1,100,000 or so clones, with approximately 80% appearing a single time and around 0.47% taken by the ten largest. All participating donors were Caucasian adults from Nashville, Tennessee. Looked up from germline, CDR1 is MDHEN and CDR2 is SYDVKM. The CDR3 has 15 amino acids. Trimming removed 6 bases from V and 0 bases from J; junction bases left unmatched: 6.

This sequence originates from a man between 18 and 35 years old in good health. Some clones in this sample may be carry-over from other donors' samples. Sequencing input: memory CD4+ T cells from PBMCs. As for subset: CD45RA-negative fraction. V is TRBV28 and J is TRBJ1-1, with 8 bases identical to TRBD1. The DNA of the CDR3 is TGTGCCAGCAGGCGCGGGGACAGGTTGAACACTGAAGCTTTCTTT. Residues: CASRRGDRLNTEAFF. Combining the CDR3 with reference TRBV28 and TRBJ1-1 gives the whole variable domain DVKVTQSSRYLVKRTGEKVFLECVQDMDHENMFWYRQDPGLGLRLIYFSYDVKMKEKGDIPEGYSVSREKKERFSLILESASTNQTSMYLCASRRGDRLNTEAFFGQGTRLTVV.